Listed here are 24 T cell receptor beta chains from one sample, sequenced in a study of control samples from healthy donors and cancer patients. Data came from immunoSEQ multiplex PCR; TCRdb stores just in-frame clones and leaves some out. The sample has 170,000 or so clones; 90% are singletons. Specimen: blood. The source of these receptors is a woman between 45 and 60 years old in good health.

This clone showed up just once. The junction departs from germline at one end; a sequencing error may be responsible. The rearrangement joins TRBV30 to TRBJ1-4, with a tentative D call TRBD1 (5 bases). The CDR3 loop spans 8 amino acids. Germline V lookup: CDR1 GTSNPN, CDR2 SVGIG (reference sequence). Here the CDR3 DNA reads TGCGGGGGTGAAAAACTGTTTTTT. The encoded protein is CGGEKLFF.

J is TRBJ1-5 and V is TRBV5-6, with 7 bases that match TRBD1. Unmatched junction bases numbered 6, after V lost 3 bases and J lost 0 bases. From germline, CDR1 is SGHDT and CDR2 YYEEEE. The CDR3 is 16 amino acids. Written as DNA, the CDR3 is TGTGCCAGCAGCTGGGGACAGCATAATAGCAATCAGCCCCAGCATTTT. As protein: CASSWGQHNSNQPQHF. Variable domain in full (rest from reference TRBV5-6 and TRBJ1-5): DAGVTQSPTHLIKTRGQQVTLRCSPKSGHDTVSWYQQALGQGPQFIFQYYEEEERQRGNFPDRFSGHQFPNYSSELNVNALLLGDSALYLCASSWGQHNSNQPQHFGDGTRLSIL.

The chain couples TRBV21-1 to TRBJ1-5; the table gives TRBD1 as D, unverified against the DNA. TRBV21-1 is termed a pseudogene. CDR3 length: 16 amino acids. The CDR3 nucleotides read TGTGCCAGCAGCTACGATCTCAGGGTTAGCAATCAGCCCCAGCATTTT. Protein product: CASSYDLRVSNQPQHF.

The chain is built from TRBV7-3 and TRBJ2-3, with D perhaps assigned TRBD1 or TRBD2 (5 bases each). V lost 1 base, J lost 3 bases, and 11 bases lay in between. From germline, CDR1 is SGHTA and CDR2 FQGTGA. This CDR3 has 15 residues. The CDR3 protein is CASSLSRDGTDTQYF. CDR3 sequence (DNA): TGTGCCAGCAGCTTAAGTCGGGACGGGACAGATACGCAGTATTTT.

The chain has TRBV7-2 and TRBJ2-1; D possibly corresponds to TRBD1 (6 bases). CDR1 is SGHTA and CDR2 is FQGNSA in the germline V gene. This CDR3 spans 13 amino acids. V lost 2 bases, J lost 10 bases, and 12 bases lay in between. CDR3: CASSLPARGEQFF. Written as DNA, the CDR3 is TGTGCCAGCAGCTTACCCGCGAGGGGGGAGCAGTTCTTC.

The rearrangement uses TRBV5-1 and TRBJ2-1; D not certain. The V end lost 0 bases, the J end lost 5 bases, and 0 bases lay between the germline ends. The CDR3 spans 11 residues. CDR1 is SGHRS and CDR2 is YFSETQ in the germline V gene. CDR3 nucleotide sequence: TGCGCCAGCAGCTTGGACAATGAGCAGTTCTTC. Translation gives CASSLDNEQFF.

V and J are TRBV5-1 and TRBJ2-7; possible D gene TRBD1, 6 bases. CDR3 length equals 14 residues. Trimming cost V 4 bases and J 3 bases, with 14 bases left between them. Germline V gene lookup returns CDR1 SGHRS and CDR2 YFSETQ. Written as DNA, the CDR3 is TGCGCCAGCAGCCGGGACATGGCGGGCTACGAGCAGTACTTC. It encodes CASSRDMAGYEQYF.

In regard to this clone: Germline is not matched at one junction end, which may reflect a read error. Other DNA sequences within the sample encode an identical CDR3. The chain is built from TRBV19 and TRBJ1-6; D gene unclear. Germline V gene sequence: CDR1 LNHDA, CDR2 SQIVND (reference sequence). The CDR3 is 15 residues long. CDR3 in DNA: TGTGCCAGTAGCATAGGTTCAGTAGTCGAGTCACCCCTCCACTTT. Translating it yields CASSIGSVVESPLHF.

The genes are TRBV7-9 and TRBJ2-1; D is perhaps TRBD1 or TRBD2 (5 bases each). The CDR3 sequence is 13 residues long. Trimming left V 8 bases short and J 9 bases short, with 17 bases between. Germline V gene data show CDR1 as SEHNR and CDR2 as FQNEAQ (reference sequence). CDR3 sequence reads: CASPGREGVEQFF. CDR3 sequence (DNA): TGTGCCAGCCCGGGGAGAGAAGGGGTTGAGCAGTTCTTC.

The chain has TRBV28 and TRBJ1-2, with a weak D call TRBD1 (5 bases). Trimming took 6 bases from V and 8 from J, leaving 16 bases between them. Germline V CDR1 and CDR2: MDHEN, SYDVKM. The CDR3 is 13 residues long. Here the CDR3 DNA reads TGTGCCAGCAGGGGGGGTTTGGGAGGCGGCTACACCTTC. It yields the protein CASRGGLGGGYTF.

This sequence joins TRBV6-1 and TRBJ1-1, with D uncertain. The V gene's germline CDR1 is MNHNS and CDR2 SASEGT. The length of the CDR3 is 12 residues. V gave up 2 bases and J gave up 8 bases, with 9 bases separating them. The CDR3 nucleotides are TGTGCCAGCAGTGAAAATCGGGAAGAAGCTTTCTTT. Protein: CASSENREEAFF.

V gene TRBV7-3 combines with J gene TRBJ2-1; D is tentatively TRBD1 or TRBD2 (5 bases each). Germline V gene sequence: CDR1 SGHTA, CDR2 FQGTGA. V was trimmed by 3 bases and J by 9 bases, leaving 15 bases between them. The CDR3 sequence is 14 residues long. The CDR3 bases are TGTGCCAGCAGCTTGACAGCCCCGGCGGGTGAGCAGTTCTTC. This encodes CASSLTAPAGEQFF.

This sequence joins TRBV6-5 and TRBJ1-1; 9 bases map to TRBD1. In germline, CDR1 is MNHEY, CDR2 SVGAGI. J lost 6 bases, V lost 6 bases, and 5 bases had no gene match. The length of the CDR3 is 13 residues. The CDR3 here is CASSYRGLSEAFF. The CDR3 DNA reads as TGTGCCAGCAGCTACAGGGGGCTCTCTGAAGCTTTCTTT.

The V gene is TRBV30, the J gene TRBJ1-3, with D possibly being TRBD1 (5 bases). From germline, CDR1 is GTSNPN and CDR2 SVGIG (reference sequence). Trimming took off 0 bases at V and 0 bases at J, with 6 bases between the two ends. The CDR3 totals 14 residues. The CDR3: CAWSVGASGNTIYF. CDR3 DNA: TGTGCCTGGAGTGTAGGGGCCTCTGGAAACACCATATATTTT. The full variable domain, rest sourced from reference TRBV30 and TRBJ1-3, is SQTIHQWPATLVQPVGSPLSLECTVEGTSNPNLYWYRQAAGRGLQLLFYSVGIGQISSEVPQNLSASRPQDRQFILSSKKLLLSDSGFYLCAWSVGASGNTIYFGEGSWLTVV.

CDR3 coding DNA: TGTGCCAGCAGCTCGAGACTAGCGGACTCCTACGAGCAGTACTTC. This translates into CASSSRLADSYEQYF. The chain uses TRBV6-2 or TRBV6-3 and TRBJ2-7; 9 bases fit TRBD2. CDR1 is MNHEY, CDR2 SVGEGT, per germline. The CDR3 is 15 amino acids. Trimming removed 6 bases from V and 0 bases from J; junction bases left unmatched: 6.

The J gene is TRBJ1-1, the V gene TRBV24-1, with D maybe TRBD1 (5 bases). Trimming took 5 bases from V and 3 from J, leaving 9 bases between them. This CDR3 contains 13 residues. The V gene's germline CDR1 is KGHDR and CDR2 SFDVKD. The CDR3 DNA follows: TGTGCCACCAGTGTGGGCAGGGACACTGAAGCTTTCTTT. Translation gives CATSVGRDTEAFF.

CDR3 coding DNA: TGTGCCAGCAGTTACTCTACAACGGGCCTCTACAATGAGCAGTTCTTC. Amino acids: CASSYSTTGLYNEQFF. This sequence joins TRBV6-5 and TRBJ2-1; D gene uncertain. Germline V gene data show CDR1 as MNHEY and CDR2 as SVGAGI. The CDR3 has 16 residues. V lost 0 bases and J lost 3, with 12 bases in between.

This rearrangement joins TRBV5-1 to TRBJ2-7, with TRBD1 as a possible D gene (6 bases). Trimming cost V 7 bases and J 3 bases, with 14 bases left between them. The CDR3 spans 13 residues. Germline CDR1 and CDR2: SGHRS and YFSETQ. In DNA form, the CDR3 reads TGCGCCAGCGGACCCGGGACACTCTACGAGCAGTACTTC. Protein product: CASGPGTLYEQYF. Full variable domain (outside the CDR3, taken from reference TRBV5-1 and TRBJ2-7): KAGVTQTPRYLIKTRGQQVTLSCSPISGHRSVSWYQQTPGQGLQFLFEYFSETQRNKGNFPGRFSGRQFSNSRSEMNVSTLELGDSALYLCASGPGTLYEQYFGPGTRLTVT.

The gene calls are TRBV5-1 and TRBJ1-1; no clear D gene. With 6 bases removed from V and 0 bases from J, the gap between germline ends came to 9 bases. The CDR3 sequence is 13 residues long. CDR1 SGHRS and CDR2 YFSETQ come from the germline V gene. The CDR3, as DNA: TGCGCCAGCAAGGCAGGCCTGAACACTGAAGCTTTCTTT. Encoded protein: CASKAGLNTEAFF.

The V and J genes are TRBV5-1 and TRBJ2-3; D uncertain. Germline V lookup: CDR1 SGHRS, CDR2 YFSETQ. V was clipped by 5 bases and J by 0 bases, with 13 bases between them. The CDR3 is 15 residues long. Here the CDR3 reads CASRSRVSSTDTQYF. The CDR3 region has the DNA TGCGCCAGCAGAAGCCGGGTTTCTAGCACAGATACGCAGTATTTT.

CDR3 sequence reads: CAWVGTSDEQFF. Written as DNA, the CDR3 is TGTGCCTGGGTTGGGACTAGCGATGAGCAGTTCTTC. V is TRBV7-3 and J is TRBJ2-1, with 10 bases fitting TRBD2. Germline lookup yields CDR1 SGHTA and CDR2 FQGTGA. CDR3 length: 12 amino acids. J lost 8 bases, V lost 11 bases, and 6 bases had no gene match.

DNA for the CDR3: TGCGCCAGCACCGTAGCGAGAGGAAACTATGGCTACACCTTC. Amino acid sequence: CASTVARGNYGYTF. The chain recombines TRBV4-1 with TRBJ1-2; D remains unclear. Trimming took 7 bases from V and 2 from J, leaving 14 bases between them. Germline V CDR1 and CDR2: MGHRA, YSYEKL. The CDR3 spans 14 residues.

This chain uses TRBV30 with TRBJ2-3, with no clear D. Trimming left V 8 bases short and J 6 bases short, with 15 bases between. This CDR3 spans 12 amino acids. Looked up from germline, CDR1 is GTSNPN and CDR2 is SVGIG (reference sequence). CDR3 residues: CALAGLPDTQYF. As DNA, the CDR3 is TGTGCCCTCGCAGGCCTCCCGGATACGCAGTATTTT.

The J gene is TRBJ1-2, the V gene TRBV9; possible D gene TRBD1, 6 bases. From germline, CDR1 is SGDLS and CDR2 YYNGEE. Trimming removed 4 bases from V and 5 bases from J, with 18 bases in between. The CDR3 extends over 15 amino acids. The CDR3 region has the DNA TGTGCCAGCAGCCCTCGGCCGGGACAACCTTATGGCTACACCTTC. Its protein product is CASSPRPGQPYGYTF. The complete variable domain, with remaining parts taken from reference TRBV9 and TRBJ1-2, reads DSGVTQTPKHLITATGQRVTLRCSPRSGDLSVYWYQQSLDQGLQFLIQYYNGEERAKGNILERFSAQQFPDLHSELNLSSLELGDSALYFCASSPRPGQPYGYTFGSGTRLTVV.